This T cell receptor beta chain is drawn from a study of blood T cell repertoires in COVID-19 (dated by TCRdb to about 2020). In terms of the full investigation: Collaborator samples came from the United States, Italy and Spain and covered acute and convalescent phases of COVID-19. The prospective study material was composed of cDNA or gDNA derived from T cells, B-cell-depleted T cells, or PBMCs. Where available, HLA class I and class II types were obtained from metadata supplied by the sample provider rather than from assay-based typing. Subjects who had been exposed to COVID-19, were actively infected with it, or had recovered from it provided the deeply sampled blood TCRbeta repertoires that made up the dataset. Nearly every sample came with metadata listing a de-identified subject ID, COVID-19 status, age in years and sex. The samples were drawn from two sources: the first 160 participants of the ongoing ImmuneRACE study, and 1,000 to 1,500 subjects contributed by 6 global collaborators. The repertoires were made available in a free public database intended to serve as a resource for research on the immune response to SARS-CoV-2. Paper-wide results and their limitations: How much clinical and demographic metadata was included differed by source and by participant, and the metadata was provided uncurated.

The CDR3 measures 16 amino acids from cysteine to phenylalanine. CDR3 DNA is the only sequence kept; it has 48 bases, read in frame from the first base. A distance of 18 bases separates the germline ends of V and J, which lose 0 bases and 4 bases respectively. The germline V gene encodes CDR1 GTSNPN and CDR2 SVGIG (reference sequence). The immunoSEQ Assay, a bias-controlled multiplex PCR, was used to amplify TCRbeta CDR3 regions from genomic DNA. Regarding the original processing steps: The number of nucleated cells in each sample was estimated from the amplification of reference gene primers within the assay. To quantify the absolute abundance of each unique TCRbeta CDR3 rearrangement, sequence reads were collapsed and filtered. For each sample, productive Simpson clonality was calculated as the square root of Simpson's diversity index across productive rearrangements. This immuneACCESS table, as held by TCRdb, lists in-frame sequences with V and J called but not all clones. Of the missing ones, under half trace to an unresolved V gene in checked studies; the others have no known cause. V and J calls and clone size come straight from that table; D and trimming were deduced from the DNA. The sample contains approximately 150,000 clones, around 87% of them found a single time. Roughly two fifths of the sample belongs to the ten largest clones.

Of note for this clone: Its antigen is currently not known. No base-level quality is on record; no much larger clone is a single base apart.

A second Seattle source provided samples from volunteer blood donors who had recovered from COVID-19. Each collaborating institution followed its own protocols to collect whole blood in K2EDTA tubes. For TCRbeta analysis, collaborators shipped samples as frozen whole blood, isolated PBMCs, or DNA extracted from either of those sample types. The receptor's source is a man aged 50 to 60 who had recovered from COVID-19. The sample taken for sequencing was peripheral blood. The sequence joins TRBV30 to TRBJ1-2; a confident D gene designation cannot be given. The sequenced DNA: TGTGCCTGGAGTGTACCCCGACATTCAAAGGCCTATGGCTACACCTTC. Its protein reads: CAWSVPRHSKAYGYTF.